This T cell receptor (beta chain) was captured by sequencing in a study of blood T cell repertoires in COVID-19. Overall study: There were acute and convalescent COVID-19 samples, and they came from the United States, Italy and Spain. The analysed material was cDNA or gDNA that came from T cells, B-cell-depleted T cells, or PBMCs.

The CDR3 runs 15 residues. V lost 3 bases and J lost 4; bases outside the gene matches: 4. Germline assignment: CDR1 SGHVS and CDR2 FNYEAQ. Per the authors' pipeline: Reference gene primer amplification in the assay estimated nucleated cell counts. Repertoires were generated with immunoSEQ multiplex PCR, while TCRdb's copy carries only in-frame clones and drops some. The V and J calls and clone size are taken from that table; D and trimming were inferred from the DNA. The table includes about 220,000 clones, 70% to 85% detected once. The sequence derives from a man aged 50-59 years with active or convalescent COVID-19. Specimen: peripheral blood. The chain employs TRBV7-6 and TRBJ2-2; 8 nucleotides match TRBD2. The CDR3 DNA reads as TGTGCCAGCAGCTTTGTCCTAGCGGGCACCGGGGAGCTGTTTTTT. The encoded protein is CASSFVLAGTGELFF.